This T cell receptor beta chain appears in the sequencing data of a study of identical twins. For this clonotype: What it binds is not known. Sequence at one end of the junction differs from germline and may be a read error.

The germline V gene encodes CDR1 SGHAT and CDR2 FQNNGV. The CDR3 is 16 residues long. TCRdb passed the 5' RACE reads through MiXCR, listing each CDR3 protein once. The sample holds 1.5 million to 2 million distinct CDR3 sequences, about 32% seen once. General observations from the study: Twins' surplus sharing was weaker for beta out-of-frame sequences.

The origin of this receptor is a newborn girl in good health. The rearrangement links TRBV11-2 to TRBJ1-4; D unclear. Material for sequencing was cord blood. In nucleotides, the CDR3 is TGTGCCAGCAGCTTACGGCCCGGGCAGACTAATGAAAGACTGTTTTTT. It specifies CASSLRPGQTNERLFF.